This entry concerns a single TCR beta chain. Its antigen is unknown. The sample originates from a study of siplizumab effects on memory and regulatory T cells. Study results and limitations: With siplizumab, Treg-derived clones averaged approximately 69% of mappable alloreactive CD4+ clones, versus less than 35% in controls.

The protocol was immunoSEQ multiplex PCR, while the TCRdb copy is restricted to in-frame clones and leaves out a portion. The sample records more than 75,000 clones, roughly 96% being singletons. The source of this sequence is a human donor in good health. The sequencing input was naive CD4+ T cells sorted from blood.

CDR3 region: CASSPRTSGGGNEQFF. CDR3 in DNA: TGTGCCAGCTCACCTCGGACTAGCGGGGGAGGGAATGAGCAGTTCTTC. J is TRBJ2-1 and V is TRBV18; 13 nucleotides match TRBD2. There are 16 residues in the CDR3. The germline gives CDR1 KGHSH, CDR2 LQKENI. The J segment lost 7 bases and the V segment lost 3 bases, leaving 6 bases of the junction unmatched.